These T cell receptor beta chains were read from a single sample in a study of metastatic and nonmetastatic thyroid tumors. Via MiXCR, TCRdb re-called the PCR reads. The sample records under 8,500 clones, around 29% being singletons. The sequenced material came from adjacent normal tissue. These receptors all stem from a female donor with papillary thyroid cancer or a benign thyroid nodule (not recorded which). Some clones in this sample may be carry-over from other donors' samples. Each CDR3 is given with its conserved first and last residue. Fields, in order: J gene, clone size, V gene, D gene, CDR3 DNA, CDR3 protein. A D gene is named only where the DNA matches it firmly. Size tells how often a clone was seen (once, few, many) or the class of an expanded clone, and some rows leave it out.

TRBJ2-7	.	TRBV5-7	TRBD2	TGTGCCAGCAGCTACTCAGCGGGAGCGGGCTACGAGCAGTACTTC	CASSYSAGAGYEQYF
TRBJ1-1	few	TRBV6-1	.	TGTGCCAGCAGTGAGGGGTGGTGGGCGGGGGACACTGAAGCTTTCTTT	CASSEGWWAGDTEAFF
TRBJ2-5	.	TRBV27	.	TGTGCCAGCAGTCGTCGGAGGGCCCTAGAGACCCAGTACTTC	CASSRRRALETQYF
TRBJ2-2	.	TRBV11-2	TRBD1	TGTGCCAGCAGCTTGGGACAGGGGAACACCGGGGAGCTGTTTTTT	CASSLGQGNTGELFF
TRBJ1-1	many	TRBV29-1	.	TGCAGCGTTGACGACAGAGTATTCACTGAAGCTTTCTTT	CSVDDRVFTEAFF
TRBJ2-3	.	TRBV7-9	.	TGTGCCAGCAGCTTCCTCACAGATACGCAGTATTTT	CASSFLTDTQYF
TRBJ1-1	.	TRBV6-2/TRBV6-3	.	TGTGCCAGCAGTTACCGAGGGTTTTCTGAAGCTTTCTTT	CASSYRGFSEAFF
TRBJ1-1	.	TRBV25-1	.	TGTGCCAGCAGTGAATTTGGCTACACTGAAGCTTTCTTT	CASSEFGYTEAFF
TRBJ1-5	few	TRBV6-1	TRBD1	TGTGCCAGCAGCCGACGGGACAGGGCGGGCAATCAGCCCCAGCATTTT	CASSRRDRAGNQPQHF
TRBJ2-7	.	TRBV29-1	TRBD1	TGCAGCGTGAGGGTGGGACAGGGGACCTACGAGCAGTACTTC	CSVRVGQGTYEQYF
TRBJ1-2	.	TRBV6-1	TRBD1	TGTGCCAGCAGCCCGGGGGGACAGGGCTATGGCTACACCTTC	CASSPGGQGYGYTF
TRBJ2-7	few	TRBV20-1	.	TGCAGTGCCCGAGGAGCTTTTCTCGAGCAGTACTTC	CSARGAFLEQYF
TRBJ2-3	few	TRBV12-3/TRBV12-4	.	TGTGCCAGCAGGCTCGGGAGCACAGATACGCAGTATTTT	CASRLGSTDTQYF
TRBJ2-7	medium-sized	TRBV20-1	TRBD1	TGCAGTGCCCGAGATCCCGGGACAGGGTTTACCTACGAGCAGTACTTC	CSARDPGTGFTYEQYF
TRBJ2-1	few	TRBV28	TRBD1	TGTGCCAGCAGTGGGGCAAGGGGGCGCGTCGATGAGCAGTTCTTC	CASSGARGRVDEQFF
TRBJ2-1	.	TRBV28	.	TGTGCCAGCAGTTCAGGTGTCCGTTACAATGAGCAGTTCTTC	CASSSGVRYNEQFF
TRBJ2-7	.	TRBV20-1	TRBD2	TGCAGTGCTAGACTAGCGGGGGAAGAATTCTCCTACGAGCAGTACTTC	CSARLAGEEFSYEQYF
TRBJ1-2	.	TRBV4-1	.	TGCGCCAGCAGCCCGGGACTGAACTATGGCTACACCTTC	CASSPGLNYGYTF
TRBJ2-7	.	TRBV5-1	.	TGCGCCAGCAGCTTGATGGATGCCTACGAGCAGTACTTC	CASSLMDAYEQYF
TRBJ2-3	medium-sized	TRBV12-3/TRBV12-4	.	TGTGCCAGCAGTACGACTAGGGGGAGCACAGATACGCAGTATTTT	CASSTTRGSTDTQYF
TRBJ2-7	large	TRBV12-3/TRBV12-4	.	TGTGCCAGCAGTTTAAACAGGGGGGGGGAGTACGAGCAGTACTTC	CASSLNRGGEYEQYF
TRBJ1-4	.	TRBV15	TRBD1	TGTGCCACCAGCAGAAACAGGGGCCGGGACGGCGAAAAACTGTTTTTT	CATSRNRGRDGEKLFF
TRBJ1-5	few	TRBV6-5	.	TGTGCCAGCAGTTATAGCCAACTAGGATTTTATAGCAATCAGCCCCAGCATTTT	CASSYSQLGFYSNQPQHF
TRBJ1-2	few	TRBV29-1	TRBD1	TGCAGCGTTTCCCGGGGGACAGCTAACTATAGCTACACCTTC	CSVSRGTANYSYTF
TRBJ1-1	medium-sized	TRBV11-2	.	TGTGCCAGCAGCTTAGGAGGGGTTACTGAAGCTTTCTTT	CASSLGGVTEAFF
TRBJ2-7	medium-sized	TRBV20-1	TRBD1	TGCAGTACCCGGACAGGGATGATGGGCGAGCAGTACTTC	CSTRTGMMGEQYF
TRBJ1-1	.	TRBV11-2	TRBD1	TGTGCCAGCAGCAGAGACAGGGGGCTCATGAACACTGAAGCTTTCTTT	CASSRDRGLMNTEAFF
TRBJ2-3	.	TRBV9	.	TGTGCCAGTAGCTTGAGCGTGTGGTTCACAGATACGCAGTATTTT	CASSLSVWFTDTQYF
TRBJ1-1	.	TRBV7-2	.	TGTGCCAGCAGCTGGGACCCGAACACTGAAGCTTTCTTT	CASSWDPNTEAFF
TRBJ2-3	medium-sized	TRBV2	.	TGTGCCAGTCACAGGACTACCCCAGATACGCAGTATTTT	CASHRTTPDTQYF
TRBJ1-1	few	TRBV6-1	TRBD1	TGTGCCAGCAGGAAGGGGGCAGATACGAACACTGAAGCTTTCTTT	CASRKGADTNTEAFF
TRBJ2-1	.	TRBV29-1	.	TGCAGCGTTGGGACATGGATTTTTAGCTCCTACAATGAGCAGCTCTTC	CSVGTWIFSSYNEQLF
TRBJ1-1	.	TRBV2	TRBD1	TGTGCCAGCATATTAAGGGGGCGGGGGGCTGAAGCTTTCTTT	CASILRGRGAEAFF
TRBJ2-3	few	TRBV19	TRBD2	TGTGCCAGTAGCCAATCGGGGGGACGCACCTATACGCAGTATTTT	CASSQSGGRTYTQYF
TRBJ2-7	few	TRBV6-1	TRBD1	TGTGCCAGCAGTCCTAGGGGCGACAGGGGGATCTACGAGCAGTACTTC	CASSPRGDRGIYEQYF
TRBJ2-7	.	TRBV11-2	.	TGTGCCAGCAGCTTACTCTACGAGCAGTACTTC	CASSLLYEQYF
TRBJ2-1	medium-sized	TRBV20-1	.	TGCAGTGCGAAGCAGGGGCCACAGTTCTTC	CSAKQGPQFF
TRBJ1-1	medium-sized	TRBV11-3	.	TGTGCCAGCAGCCTCCACCTGAACACTGAAGCTTTCTTT	CASSLHLNTEAFF
TRBJ2-3	.	TRBV20-1	.	TGCAGTGCTAGTTCCTGGGACGTAAGCGCAGATACGCAGTATTTT	CSASSWDVSADTQYF
TRBJ2-2	few	TRBV12-3/TRBV12-4	.	TGTGCCAGCAGTTTAAGGGGACTGGCCGGGGAGCTGTTTTTT	CASSLRGLAGELFF
TRBJ2-7	medium-sized	TRBV20-1	TRBD2	TGCAGTGCTCAAACCGGGACTAGCTATTACGAGCAGTACTTC	CSAQTGTSYYEQYF
TRBJ1-1	.	TRBV2	TRBD1	TGTGCCAGCAGTTTGGACAGGGGGGGAACTGAAGCTTTCTTT	CASSLDRGGTEAFF
TRBJ2-5	few	TRBV6-1	.	TGTGCCAGCAGACAGGACATAAGAGGGGAGACCCAGTACTTC	CASRQDIRGETQYF
TRBJ1-2	few	TRBV28	TRBD1	TGTGCCAGCAGTTTAGGCACAGGGGGCCCTTACACCTTC	CASSLGTGGPYTF
TRBJ1-5	many	TRBV20-1	.	TGCAGTGCTAGTGGGGCAGCCCGAAGTAATCAGCCCCAGCATTTT	CSASGAARSNQPQHF
TRBJ2-7	large	TRBV27	TRBD2	TGTGCCAGCAGTTTCCGGGAGGGCGTATACGAGCAGTACTTC	CASSFREGVYEQYF
TRBJ1-1	medium-sized	TRBV28	.	TGTGCCAGCAGCTCGACAGTGAACACTGAAGCTTTCTTT	CASSSTVNTEAFF
TRBJ1-3	.	TRBV6-1	.	TGTGCCAGCAGTGACCGGTGGTCTGGAAACACCATATATTTT	CASSDRWSGNTIYF
TRBJ2-6	many	TRBV20-1	TRBD1	TGCAGTGCTCCCGGGACAGGGGGCAACACTGGGGCCAACGTCCTGACTTTC	CSAPGTGGNTGANVLTF
TRBJ1-5	many	TRBV5-5	.	TGTGCCAGCAGCTTGGATCCGGGGGGCAGCAATCAGCCCCAGCATTTT	CASSLDPGGSNQPQHF
TRBJ1-6	medium-sized	TRBV20-1	.	TGCAGTGCTAGAGTAAGGGCAGGGGTGGATTCACCCCTCCACTTT	CSARVRAGVDSPLHF
TRBJ1-2	.	TRBV11-2	TRBD1	TGTGCCAGCAGCTTAGAGCCCGGACAGGGGACGGCGGGCTACACCTTC	CASSLEPGQGTAGYTF
TRBJ2-2	.	TRBV9	TRBD2	TGTGCCAGCAGCGTAGAGGGCGGGGGGCCCGGGGAGCTGTTTTTT	CASSVEGGGPGELFF
TRBJ2-6	.	TRBV11-1	.	TGTGCCAGCAGCCTAGTGATGACAGGAACCTCTGGGGACAACGTCCTGACTTTC	CASSLVMTGTSGDNVLTF